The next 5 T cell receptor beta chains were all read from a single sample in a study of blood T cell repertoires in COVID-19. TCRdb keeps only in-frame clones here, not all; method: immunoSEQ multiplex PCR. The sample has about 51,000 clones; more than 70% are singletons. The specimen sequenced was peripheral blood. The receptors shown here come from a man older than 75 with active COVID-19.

DNA of the CDR3: TGTGCCAGCAGCCATGAAGCTTTCTTT. Amino acid sequence: CASSHEAFF. The chain couples TRBV7-2 to TRBJ1-1; no reliable D call. V gave up 5 bases and J gave up 7 bases, with 2 bases separating them. The germline V gene encodes CDR1 SGHTA and CDR2 FQGNSA. The CDR3 contains 9 residues.

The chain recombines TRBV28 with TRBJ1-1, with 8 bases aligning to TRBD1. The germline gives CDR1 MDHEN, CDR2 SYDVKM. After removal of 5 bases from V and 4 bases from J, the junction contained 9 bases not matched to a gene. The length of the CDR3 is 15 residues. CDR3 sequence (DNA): TGTGCCAGCAGTCCATCGACAGGGGAGTCCACTGAAGCTTTCTTT. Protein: CASSPSTGESTEAFF.

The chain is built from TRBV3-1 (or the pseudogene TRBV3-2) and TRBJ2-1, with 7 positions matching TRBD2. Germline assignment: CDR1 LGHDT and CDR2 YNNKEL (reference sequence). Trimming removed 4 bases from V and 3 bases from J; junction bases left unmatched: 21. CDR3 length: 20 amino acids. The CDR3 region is CASSPSRPGGTNLLYNEQFF. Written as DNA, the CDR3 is TGTGCCAGCAGCCCTTCCCGCCCGGGAGGTACTAACCTCCTCTACAATGAGCAGTTCTTC.

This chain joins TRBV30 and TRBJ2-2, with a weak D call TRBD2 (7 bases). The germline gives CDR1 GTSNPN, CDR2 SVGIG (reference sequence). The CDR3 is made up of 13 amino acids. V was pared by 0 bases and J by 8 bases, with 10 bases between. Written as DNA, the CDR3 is TGTGCCTGGAGTGTACGGGGGGCAGGGGAGCTGTTTTTT. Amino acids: CAWSVRGAGELFF.

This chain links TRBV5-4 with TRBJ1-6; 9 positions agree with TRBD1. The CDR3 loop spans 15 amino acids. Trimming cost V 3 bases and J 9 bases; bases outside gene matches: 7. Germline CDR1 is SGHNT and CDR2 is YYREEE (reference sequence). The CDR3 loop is CASSSMGQGLSPLHF. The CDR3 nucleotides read TGTGCCAGCAGCTCAATGGGACAGGGCCTTTCACCCCTCCACTTT.